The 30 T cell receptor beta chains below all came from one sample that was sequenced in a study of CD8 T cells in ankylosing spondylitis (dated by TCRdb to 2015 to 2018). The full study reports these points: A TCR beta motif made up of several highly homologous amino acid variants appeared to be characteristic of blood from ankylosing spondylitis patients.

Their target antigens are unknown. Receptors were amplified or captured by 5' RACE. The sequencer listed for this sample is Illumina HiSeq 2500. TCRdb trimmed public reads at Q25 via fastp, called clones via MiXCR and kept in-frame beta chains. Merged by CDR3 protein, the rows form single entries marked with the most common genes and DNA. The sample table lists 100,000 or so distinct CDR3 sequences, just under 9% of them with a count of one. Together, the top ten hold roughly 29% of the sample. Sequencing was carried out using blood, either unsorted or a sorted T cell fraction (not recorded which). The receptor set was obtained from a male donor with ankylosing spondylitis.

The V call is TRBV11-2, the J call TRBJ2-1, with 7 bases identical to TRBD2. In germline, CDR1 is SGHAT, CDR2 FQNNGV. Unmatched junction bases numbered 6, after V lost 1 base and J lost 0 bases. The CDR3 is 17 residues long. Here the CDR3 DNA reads TGTGCCAGCAGCTTAGGTAGCGGGCAGAGCTCCTACAATGAGCAGTTCTTC. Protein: CASSLGSGQSSYNEQFF.

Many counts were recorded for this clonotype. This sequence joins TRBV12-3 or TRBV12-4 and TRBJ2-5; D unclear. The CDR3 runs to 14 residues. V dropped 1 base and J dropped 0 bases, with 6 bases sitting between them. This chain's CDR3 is CASSLVSYQETQYF. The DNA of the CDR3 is TGTGCCAGCAGTTTAGTCTCCTACCAAGAGACCCAGTACTTC.

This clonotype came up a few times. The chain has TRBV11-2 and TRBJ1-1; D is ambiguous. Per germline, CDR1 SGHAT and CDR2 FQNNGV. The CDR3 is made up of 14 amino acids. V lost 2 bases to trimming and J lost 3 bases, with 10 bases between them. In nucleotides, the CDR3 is TGTGCCAGCAGCTTAAGCCGAAGGGACACTGAAGCTTTCTTT. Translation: CASSLSRRDTEAFF.

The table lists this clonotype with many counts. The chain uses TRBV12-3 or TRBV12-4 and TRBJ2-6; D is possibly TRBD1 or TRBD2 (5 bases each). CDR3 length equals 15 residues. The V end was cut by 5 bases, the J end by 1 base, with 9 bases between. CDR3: CASSPGRSGANVLTF. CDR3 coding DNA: TGTGCCAGCAGTCCGGGACGTTCTGGGGCCAACGTCCTGACTTTC.

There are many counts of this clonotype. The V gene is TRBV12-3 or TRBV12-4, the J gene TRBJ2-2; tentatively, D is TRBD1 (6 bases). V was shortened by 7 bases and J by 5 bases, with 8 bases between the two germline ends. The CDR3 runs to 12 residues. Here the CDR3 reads CASTDRTGELFF. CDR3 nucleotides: TGTGCCAGCACCGACAGGACCGGGGAGCTGTTTTTT.

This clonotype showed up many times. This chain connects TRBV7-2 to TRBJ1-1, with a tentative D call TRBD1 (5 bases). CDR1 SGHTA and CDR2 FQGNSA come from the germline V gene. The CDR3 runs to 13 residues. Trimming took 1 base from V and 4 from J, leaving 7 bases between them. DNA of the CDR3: TGTGCCAGCAGCTTAGGCAGGGTCACTGAAGCTTTCTTT. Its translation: CASSLGRVTEAFF.

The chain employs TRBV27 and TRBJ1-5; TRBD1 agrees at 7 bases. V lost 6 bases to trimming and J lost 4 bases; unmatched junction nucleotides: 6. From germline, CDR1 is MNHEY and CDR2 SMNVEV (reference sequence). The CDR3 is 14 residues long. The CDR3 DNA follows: TGTGCCAGCAGCCTGACAGGGAGGAATCAGCCCCAGCATTTT. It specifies CASSLTGRNQPQHF.

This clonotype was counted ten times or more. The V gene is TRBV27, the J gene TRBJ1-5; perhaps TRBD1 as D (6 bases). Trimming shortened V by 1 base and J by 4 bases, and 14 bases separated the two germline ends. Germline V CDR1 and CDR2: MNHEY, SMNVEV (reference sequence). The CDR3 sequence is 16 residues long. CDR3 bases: TGTGCCAGCAGTTTATATGGGGGGCGGATGAATCAGCCCCAGCATTTT. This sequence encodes CASSLYGGRMNQPQHF.

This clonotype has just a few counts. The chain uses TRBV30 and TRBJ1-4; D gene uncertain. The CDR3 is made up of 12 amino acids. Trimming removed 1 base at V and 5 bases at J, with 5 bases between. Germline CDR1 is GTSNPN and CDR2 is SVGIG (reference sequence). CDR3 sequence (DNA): TGTGCCTGGAGTGAGAACAATGAAAAACTGTTTTTT. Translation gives CAWSENNEKLFF.

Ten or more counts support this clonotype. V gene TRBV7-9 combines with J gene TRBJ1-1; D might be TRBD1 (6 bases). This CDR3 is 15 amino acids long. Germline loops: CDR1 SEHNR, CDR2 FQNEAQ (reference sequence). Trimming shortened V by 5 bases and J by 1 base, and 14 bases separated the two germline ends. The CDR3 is CASSQTGSGNTEAFF. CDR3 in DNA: TGTGCCAGCAGCCAAACAGGGTCTGGGAACACTGAAGCTTTCTTT.

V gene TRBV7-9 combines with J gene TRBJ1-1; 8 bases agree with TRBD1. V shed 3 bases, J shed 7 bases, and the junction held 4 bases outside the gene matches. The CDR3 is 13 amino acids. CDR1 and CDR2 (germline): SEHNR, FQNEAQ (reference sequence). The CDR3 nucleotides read TGTGCCAGCAGCTTTGGACAGGGCATTGAAGCTTTCTTT. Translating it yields CASSFGQGIEAFF.

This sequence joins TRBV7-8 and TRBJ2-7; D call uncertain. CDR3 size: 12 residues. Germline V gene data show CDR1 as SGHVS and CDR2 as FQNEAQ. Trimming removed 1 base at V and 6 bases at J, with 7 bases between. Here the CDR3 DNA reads TGTGCCAGCAGCTTAGGGGTTCCCGAGCAGTACTTC. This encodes CASSLGVPEQYF.

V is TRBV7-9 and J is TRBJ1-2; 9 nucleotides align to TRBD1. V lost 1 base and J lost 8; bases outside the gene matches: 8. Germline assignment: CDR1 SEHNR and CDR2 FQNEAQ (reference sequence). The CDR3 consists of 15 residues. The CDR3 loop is CASSLGAQGARGYTF. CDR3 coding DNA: TGTGCCAGCAGCTTAGGCGCACAGGGGGCGCGAGGCTACACCTTC.

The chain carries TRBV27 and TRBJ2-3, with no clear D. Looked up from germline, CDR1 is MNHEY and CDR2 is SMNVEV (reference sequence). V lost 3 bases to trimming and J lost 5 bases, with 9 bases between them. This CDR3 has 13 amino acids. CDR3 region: CASSFSPIDTQYF. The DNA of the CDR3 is TGTGCCAGCAGTTTCTCCCCAATAGATACGCAGTATTTT.

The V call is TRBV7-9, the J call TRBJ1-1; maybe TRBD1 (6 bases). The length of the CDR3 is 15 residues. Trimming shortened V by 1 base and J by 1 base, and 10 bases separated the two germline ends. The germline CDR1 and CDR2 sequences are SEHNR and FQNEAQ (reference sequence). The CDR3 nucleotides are TGTGCCAGCAGCTTAGTAGGACAGACGAACACTGAAGCTTTCTTT. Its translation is CASSLVGQTNTEAFF.

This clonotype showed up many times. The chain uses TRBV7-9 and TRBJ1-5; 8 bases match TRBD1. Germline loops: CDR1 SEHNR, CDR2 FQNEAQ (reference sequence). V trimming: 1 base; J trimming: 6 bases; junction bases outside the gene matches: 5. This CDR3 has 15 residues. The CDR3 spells CASSLGGQGSQPQHF. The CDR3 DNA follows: TGTGCCAGCAGCTTAGGAGGACAGGGAAGTCAGCCCCAGCATTTT.

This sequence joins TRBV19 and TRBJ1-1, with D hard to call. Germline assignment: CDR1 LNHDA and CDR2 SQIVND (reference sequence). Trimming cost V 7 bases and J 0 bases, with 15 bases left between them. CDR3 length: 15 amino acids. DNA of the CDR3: TGTGCCAGTACCCGACTTGGATACATGAACACTGAAGCTTTCTTT. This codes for CASTRLGYMNTEAFF.

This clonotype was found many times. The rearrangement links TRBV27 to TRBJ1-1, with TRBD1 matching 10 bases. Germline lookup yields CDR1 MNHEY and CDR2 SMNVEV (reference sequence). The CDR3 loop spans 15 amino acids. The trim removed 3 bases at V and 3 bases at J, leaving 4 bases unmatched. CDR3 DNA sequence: TGTGCCAGCAGTTTCGTGGGACAGGGGCACACTGAAGCTTTCTTT. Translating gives CASSFVGQGHTEAFF.

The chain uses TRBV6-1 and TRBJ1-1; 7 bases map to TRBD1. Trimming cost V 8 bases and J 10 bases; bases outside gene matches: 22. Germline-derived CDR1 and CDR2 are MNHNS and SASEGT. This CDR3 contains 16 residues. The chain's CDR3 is CASGGWIGTAPDIAFF. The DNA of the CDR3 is TGTGCCAGCGGAGGATGGATCGGGACAGCCCCGGATATAGCTTTCTTT.

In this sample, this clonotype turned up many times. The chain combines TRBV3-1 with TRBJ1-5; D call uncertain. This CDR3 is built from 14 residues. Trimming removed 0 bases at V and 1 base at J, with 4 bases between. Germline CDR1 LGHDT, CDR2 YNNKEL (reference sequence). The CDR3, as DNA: TGTGCCAGCAGCCAAGAGGTCAGCAATCAGCCCCAGCATTTT. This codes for CASSQEVSNQPQHF.

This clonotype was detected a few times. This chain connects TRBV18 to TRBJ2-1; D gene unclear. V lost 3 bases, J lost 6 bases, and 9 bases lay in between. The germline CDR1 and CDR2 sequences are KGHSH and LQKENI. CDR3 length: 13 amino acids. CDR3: CASSPVPPNEQFF. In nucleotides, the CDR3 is TGTGCCAGCTCACCTGTCCCGCCCAATGAGCAGTTCTTC.

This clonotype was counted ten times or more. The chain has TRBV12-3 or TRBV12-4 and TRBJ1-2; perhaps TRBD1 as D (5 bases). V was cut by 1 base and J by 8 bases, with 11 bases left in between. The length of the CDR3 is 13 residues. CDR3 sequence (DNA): TGTGCCAGCAGTTTAGTCGCGGGGGACGGCTACACCTTC. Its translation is CASSLVAGDGYTF.

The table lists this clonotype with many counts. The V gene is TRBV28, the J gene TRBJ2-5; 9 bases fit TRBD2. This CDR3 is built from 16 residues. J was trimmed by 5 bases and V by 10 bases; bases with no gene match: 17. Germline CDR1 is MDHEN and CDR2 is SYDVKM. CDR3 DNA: TGTGCCACCTCTTCTCACTGGCGGGAGGGCCGGGAGACCCAGTACTTC. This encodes CATSSHWREGRETQYF.

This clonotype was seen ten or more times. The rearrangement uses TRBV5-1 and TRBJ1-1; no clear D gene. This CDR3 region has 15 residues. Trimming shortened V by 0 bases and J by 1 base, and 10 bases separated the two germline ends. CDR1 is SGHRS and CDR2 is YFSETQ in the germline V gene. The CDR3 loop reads CASSLVGGRNTEAFF. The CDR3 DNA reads TGCGCCAGCAGCTTGGTAGGCGGAAGGAACACTGAAGCTTTCTTT.

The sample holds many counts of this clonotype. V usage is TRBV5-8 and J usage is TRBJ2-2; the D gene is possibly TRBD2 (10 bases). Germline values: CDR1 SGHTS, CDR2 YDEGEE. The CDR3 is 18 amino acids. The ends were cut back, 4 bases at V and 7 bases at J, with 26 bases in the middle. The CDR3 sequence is CASSPYRGLAGADGELFF. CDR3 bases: TGTGCCAGCAGCCCCTACAGGGGGCTAGCGGGAGCGGACGGGGAGCTGTTTTTT.

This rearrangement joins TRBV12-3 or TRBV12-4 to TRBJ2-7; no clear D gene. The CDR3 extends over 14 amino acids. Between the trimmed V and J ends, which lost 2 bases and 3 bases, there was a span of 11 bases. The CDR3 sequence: CASSLFGTFYEQYF. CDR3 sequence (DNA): TGTGCCAGCAGTTTATTTGGCACTTTCTACGAGCAGTACTTC.

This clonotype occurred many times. The CDR3 DNA reads as TGTGCCACCAGCAGAGCAGCGGGTTATGAGACCGGGGAGCTGTTTTTT. Its translation is CATSRAAGYETGELFF. The J gene is TRBJ2-2, the V gene TRBV15, with a weak D call TRBD2 (6 bases). This CDR3 has 16 residues. CDR1 LNHNV and CDR2 YYDKDF come from the germline V gene (reference sequence). Trimming pared 1 base from V and 5 bases from J, leaving 14 bases between.

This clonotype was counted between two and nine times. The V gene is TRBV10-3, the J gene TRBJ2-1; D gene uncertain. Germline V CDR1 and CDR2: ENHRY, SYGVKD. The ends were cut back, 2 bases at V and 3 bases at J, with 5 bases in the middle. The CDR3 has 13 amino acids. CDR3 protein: CAISEASYNEQFF. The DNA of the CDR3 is TGTGCCATCAGTGAGGCTAGCTACAATGAGCAGTTCTTC.

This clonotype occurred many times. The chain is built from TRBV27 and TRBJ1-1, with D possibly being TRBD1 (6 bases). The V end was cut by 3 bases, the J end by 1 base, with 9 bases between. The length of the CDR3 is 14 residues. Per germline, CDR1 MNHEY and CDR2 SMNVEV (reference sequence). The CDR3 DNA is TGTGCCAGCAGTTTCACAGGGTCGAACACTGAAGCTTTCTTT. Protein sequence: CASSFTGSNTEAFF.

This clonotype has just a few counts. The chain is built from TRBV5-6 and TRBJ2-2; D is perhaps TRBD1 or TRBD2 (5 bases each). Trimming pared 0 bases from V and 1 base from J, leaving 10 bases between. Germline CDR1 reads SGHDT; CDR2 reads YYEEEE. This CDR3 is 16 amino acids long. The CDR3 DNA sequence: TGTGCCAGCAGCTTGGAGAGGGGAAGGAACACCGGGGAGCTGTTTTTT. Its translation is CASSLERGRNTGELFF.